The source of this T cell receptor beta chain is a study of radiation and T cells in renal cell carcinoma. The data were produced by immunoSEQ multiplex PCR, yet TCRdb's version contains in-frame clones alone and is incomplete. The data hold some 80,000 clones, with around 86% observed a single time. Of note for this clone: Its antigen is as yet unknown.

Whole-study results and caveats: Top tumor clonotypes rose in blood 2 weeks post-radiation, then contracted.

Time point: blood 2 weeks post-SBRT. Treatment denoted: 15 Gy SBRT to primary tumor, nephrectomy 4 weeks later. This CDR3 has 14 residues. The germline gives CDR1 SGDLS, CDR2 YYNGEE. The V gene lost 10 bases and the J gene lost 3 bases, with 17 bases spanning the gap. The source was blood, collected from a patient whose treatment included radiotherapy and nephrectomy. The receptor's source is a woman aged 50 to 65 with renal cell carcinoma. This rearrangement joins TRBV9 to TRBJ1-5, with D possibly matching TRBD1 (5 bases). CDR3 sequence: CAHGRGEDNQPQHF. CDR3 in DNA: TGTGCCCACGGGAGGGGCGAGGACAATCAGCCCCAGCATTTT. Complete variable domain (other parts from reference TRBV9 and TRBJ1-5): DSGVTQTPKHLITATGQRVTLRCSPRSGDLSVYWYQQSLDQGLQFLIQYYNGEERAKGNILERFSAQQFPDLHSELNLSSLELGDSALYFCAHGRGEDNQPQHFGDGTRLSIL.